Below, 21 T cell receptor beta chains from the same sample are listed, as sequenced in a study of T cell responses to AZD1222 COVID-19 vaccine. Profiling relied on immunoSEQ multiplex PCR, and the TCRdb table lists in-frame clones only, not all of them. This sample has around 120,000 clones; roughly 91% occur once, and the top ten carry 0.95% to 1.5%. This specimen was peripheral blood, taken on day 0 of AZD1222 vaccination. These TCRs come from an adult in good health.

The chain links TRBV3-1 (or the pseudogene TRBV3-2) to TRBJ2-7; D remains ambiguous. This CDR3 has 12 amino acids. Germline lookup yields CDR1 LGHDT and CDR2 YNNKEL (reference sequence). Between the trimmed V and J ends, which lost 4 bases and 7 bases, there was a span of 11 bases. The DNA for the CDR3 is TGTGCCAGCAGCCGATCTTTGAGGGAGCAGTACTTC. Its protein product is CASSRSLREQYF.

This clone was picked up one time. This rearrangement joins TRBV7-6 to TRBJ2-2; the D is unclear. Between the trimmed V and J ends, which lost 1 base and 4 bases, there was a span of 10 bases. CDR1 is SGHVS, CDR2 FNYEAQ, per germline. CDR3 length: 15 amino acids. The CDR3 reads CASSLGFQGTGELFF. For the CDR3, the DNA is TGTGCCAGCAGCTTAGGTTTTCAAGGCACCGGGGAGCTGTTTTTT.

This chain joins TRBV12-3 or TRBV12-4 and TRBJ1-1, with D unclear. V lost 2 bases and J 4 bases, leaving 5 bases between the germline ends. This CDR3 is 12 amino acids long. This chain's CDR3 is CASSLQITEAFF. CDR3 nucleotide sequence: TGTGCCAGCAGTTTACAGATCACTGAAGCTTTCTTT.

With respect to this clone: This same CDR3 is encoded by further DNA sequences in the sample. The genes are TRBV29-1 and TRBJ1-1; D not resolved. Between the trimmed V and J ends, which lost 4 bases and 8 bases, there was a span of 8 bases. This CDR3 region has 10 residues. Germline V CDR1 and CDR2: SQVTM, ANQGSEA. The CDR3 region has the DNA TGCAGCGTTGTGAGGGAAGAAGCTTTCTTT. This sequence encodes CSVVREEAFF. The whole variable domain, filled in from reference TRBV29-1 and TRBJ1-1, reads SAVISQKPSRDICQRGTSLTIQCQVDSQVTMMFWYRQQPGQSLTLIATANQGSEATYESGFVIDKFPISRPNLTFSTLTVSNMSPEDSSIYLCSVVREEAFFGQGTRLTVV.

The genes are TRBV2 and TRBJ1-1; no firm D call. CDR1 and CDR2 (germline): SNHLY, FYNNEI. The CDR3 is 13 amino acids. V shed 7 bases and J shed 7 bases, with 16 bases lying between them. The CDR3 region has the DNA TGTGCCAGCACGCGATTTCTTTGGAATGAAGCTTTCTTT. It codes for CASTRFLWNEAFF.

V usage is TRBV3-1 (or the pseudogene TRBV3-2) and J usage is TRBJ1-1; TRBD1 aligns across 9 bases. V lost 4 bases to trimming and J lost 11 bases; unmatched junction nucleotides: 8. The CDR3 has 13 amino acids. Germline V CDR1 and CDR2: LGHDT, YNNKEL (reference sequence). Here the CDR3 reads CASSRYMGTGAFF. CDR3 sequence (DNA): TGTGCCAGCAGCCGCTACATGGGGACAGGGGCTTTCTTT.

V usage is TRBV6-1 and J usage is TRBJ2-2, with D unclear. Germline-derived CDR1 and CDR2 are MNHNS and SASEGT. The V and J ends lost 2 bases and 2 bases respectively, with 9 bases between them. This CDR3 comprises 15 residues. CDR3 DNA: TGTGCCAGCAGTGAATATGGCAGCAACACCGGGGAGCTGTTTTTT. Translation gives CASSEYGSNTGELFF.

The chain links TRBV6-6 to TRBJ1-2, with 7 bases matching TRBD1. V was pared by 6 bases and J by 7 bases, with 14 bases of the junction left unmatched. The length of the CDR3 is 15 residues. Germline loops: CDR1 MNHNY, CDR2 SVGAGI (reference sequence). DNA of the CDR3: TGTGCCAGCAGACTCTCCGGGACAGCCACCGTTGGCTACACCTTC. This sequence encodes CASRLSGTATVGYTF.

CDR3 region: CASSLLGDGELFF. In DNA, the CDR3 is TGTGCCAGCAGCCTCCTCGGTGACGGGGAGCTGTTTTTT. The chain employs TRBV5-4 and TRBJ2-2; D is unclear. V was cut by 4 bases and J by 7 bases, with 11 bases left in between. This CDR3 has 13 amino acids. Germline V CDR1 and CDR2: SGHNT, YYREEE (reference sequence).

The chain is built from TRBV11-3 and TRBJ1-2; D gene uncertain. Trimming left V 5 bases short and J 4 bases short, with 20 bases between. CDR3 length equals 16 residues. Germline V gene sequence: CDR1 SGHNT, CDR2 YENEEA. The CDR3 coding sequence is TGTGCCAGCAGCCACTCCTACGCGAGGGATTTCTATGGCTACACCTTC. Its protein is CASSHSYARDFYGYTF. Drawing the rest from reference TRBV11-3 and TRBJ1-2, the complete variable domain is EAGVVQSPRYKIIEKKQPVAFWCNPISGHNTLYWYLQNLGQGPELLIRYENEEAVDDSQLPKDRFSAERLKGVDSTLKIQPAELGDSAVYLCASSHSYARDFYGYTFGSGTRLTVV.

The V and J genes are TRBV7-9 and TRBJ1-1, with a weak D call TRBD1 (6 bases). The V end lost 4 bases, the J end lost 3 bases, and 21 bases lay between the germline ends. This CDR3 is built from 17 residues. Germline V gives CDR1 SEHNR, CDR2 FQNEAQ (reference sequence). The CDR3 region is CASSWTGWGRRDTEAFF. The CDR3, as DNA: TGTGCCAGCAGCTGGACCGGGTGGGGGCGTAGGGACACTGAAGCTTTCTTT.

This clone was counted once. The V and J genes are TRBV30 and TRBJ2-7, with D hard to call. There are 12 residues in the CDR3. Trimming removed 2 bases from V and 3 bases from J, with 8 bases in between. From germline, CDR1 is GTSNPN and CDR2 SVGIG (reference sequence). CDR3 protein: CAWSWQFYEQYF. Here the CDR3 DNA reads TGTGCCTGGAGTTGGCAGTTCTACGAGCAGTACTTC.

The chain combines TRBV6-5 with TRBJ2-1; D is unclear. Germline V gives CDR1 MNHEY, CDR2 SVGAGI. V was trimmed by 4 bases and J by 0 bases, leaving 10 bases between them. The CDR3 covers 15 residues. As DNA, the CDR3 is TGTGCCAGCAGTTCTACCCTGAGCTCCTACAATGAGCAGTTCTTC. This translates into CASSSTLSSYNEQFF.

The chain combines TRBV12-3 or TRBV12-4 with TRBJ1-3; unclear D gene. The length of the CDR3 is 13 residues. Trimming removed 8 bases at V and 2 bases at J, with 10 bases between. This chain's CDR3 is CASRSRAGNTIYF. CDR3 bases: TGTGCCAGCCGTAGTCGGGCTGGAAACACCATATATTTT.

The CDR3 protein is CASSLSRDGQPQHF. The DNA for the CDR3 is TGTGCCAGCAGCTTATCGAGGGACGGCCAGCCCCAGCATTTT. The chain is built from TRBV7-2 and TRBJ1-5; TRBD1 is a possible D gene (5 bases). Trimming took 2 bases from V and 7 from J, leaving 12 bases between them. Germline-derived CDR1 and CDR2 are SGHTA and FQGNSA. This CDR3 is built from 14 residues.

This chain joins TRBV2 and TRBJ1-3, with D perhaps TRBD1 (5 bases). There are 14 residues in the CDR3. CDR1 SNHLY and CDR2 FYNNEI come from the germline V gene. V gave up 6 bases and J gave up 4 bases, with 13 bases separating them. The CDR3 reads CASRAPGAGNTIYF. In DNA, the CDR3 is TGTGCCAGCAGGGCCCCCGGGGCCGGAAACACCATATATTTT.

The chain couples TRBV27 to TRBJ1-1, with a tentative D call TRBD1 (6 bases). The CDR3 runs to 13 residues. Trimming took 4 bases from V and 5 from J, leaving 11 bases between them. Looked up from germline, CDR1 is MNHEY and CDR2 is SMNVEV (reference sequence). The CDR3 region is CASSSFDRTEAFF. The DNA for the CDR3 is TGTGCCAGCAGTTCATTCGACAGGACTGAAGCTTTCTTT.

The chain uses TRBV10-1 and TRBJ2-1; D possibly matches TRBD1 or TRBD2 (5 bases each). Germline V CDR1 and CDR2: WNHNN, SYGVQD (reference sequence). The length of the CDR3 is 14 residues. Trimming pared 3 bases from V and 9 bases from J, leaving 15 bases between. The CDR3 DNA follows: TGCGCCAGCAGTGAAGGGGACCGCCATTTTGAGCAGTTCTTC. Its translation is CASSEGDRHFEQFF.

The rearrangement joins TRBV6-5 to TRBJ2-6; D unclear. The CDR3 length is 14 residues. Trimming cost V 4 bases and J 0 bases, with 4 bases left between them. The V gene's germline CDR1 is MNHEY and CDR2 SVGAGI. The CDR3 protein is CASSSISGANVLTF. In DNA, the CDR3 is TGTGCCAGCAGTTCCATCTCTGGGGCCAACGTCCTGACTTTC.

The chain uses TRBV11-2 and TRBJ1-1, with 7 bases aligning to TRBD1. Germline V CDR1 and CDR2: SGHAT, FQNNGV. The length of the CDR3 is 15 residues. V was pared by 5 bases and J by 5 bases, with 11 bases of the junction left unmatched. The CDR3 region has the DNA TGTGCCAGCAGCGTCAACAGGGGAGGCGGAACTGAAGCTTTCTTT. This translates into CASSVNRGGGTEAFF.

V usage is TRBV7-9 and J usage is TRBJ2-3, with TRBD2 identical over 14 bases. The CDR3 runs to 18 residues. Germline V CDR1 and CDR2: SEHNR, FQNEAQ (reference sequence). Losses at the gene ends were 5 bases for V and 5 bases for J; bases not matched to a gene: 12. CDR3 DNA sequence: TGTGCCAGCAGCCCCAGACTAGCGGGGGGGCTTAGGGAAGATACGCAGTATTTT. It is translated as CASSPRLAGGLREDTQYF.